This is a list of T cell receptor beta chains from one sample in a study of preoperative IRX-2 immunotherapy in early breast cancer. Assay: immunoSEQ multiplex PCR; the TCRdb copy retains only in-frame clones and omits some. The sample yields 55,000 to 70,000 clones, approximately 94% seen once. The sample was taken from a patient treated with IRX-2 immunotherapy. These TCRs come from a human donor with breast cancer. Each CDR3 is given with its conserved first and last residue. Each record gives: V gene, CDR3 length, D gene, J gene, clone size, CDR3 protein, CDR3 DNA. D genes are given only for firm matches. Clone size is given for some rows only: seen once, a few or many times, or a class if the clone is expanded.

>TRBV28|13|NA|TRBJ2-7|NA
CASSLYPGGGQYF
TGTGCCAGCAGTCTCTACCCGGGGGGCGGGCAGTACTTC
>TRBV18|14|TRBD1|TRBJ1-2|NA
CASSPRTGVYGYTF
TGTGCCAGCTCACCCCGGACAGGGGTTTATGGCTACACCTTC
>TRBV7-2|16|NA|TRBJ2-1|NA
CASSSGGGSGTHEQFF
TGTGCCAGCAGTTCAGGTGGGGGTTCGGGTACACATGAGCAGTTCTTC
>TRBV15|14|TRBD1|TRBJ1-5|NA
CATSAGQGAQPQHF
TGTGCCACCAGCGCGGGACAGGGGGCTCAGCCCCAGCATTTT
>TRBV7-9|16|NA|TRBJ1-1|NA
CASSLRDLVEGTEAFF
TGTGCCAGCAGCTTAAGGGATCTGGTAGAGGGCACTGAAGCTTTCTTT
>TRBV27|16|TRBD2|TRBJ2-1|NA
CASGLLAGVLYNEQFF
TGTGCCAGCGGACTTCTAGCGGGCGTTCTCTACAATGAGCAGTTCTTC
>TRBV7-6|15|NA|TRBJ1-3|NA
CASSHGGASGNTIYF
TGTGCCAGCAGCCACGGAGGAGCCTCTGGAAACACCATATATTTT
>TRBV4-2|16|TRBD2|TRBJ2-7|NA
CASSQGSAGGHGEQYF
TGTGCCAGCAGCCAAGGGTCGGCGGGAGGGCACGGCGAGCAGTACTTC
>TRBV7-9|17|NA|TRBJ2-6|NA
CASSSRGGASGANVLTF
TGTGCCAGCAGCTCGAGGGGGGGGGCCTCTGGGGCCAACGTCCTGACTTTC
>TRBV5-5|12|NA|TRBJ2-7|NA
CASSQSTYEQYF
TGTGCCAGCAGCCAGTCAACCTACGAGCAGTACTTC
>TRBV27|15|TRBD2|TRBJ2-7|once
CASSPSGRFTYEQYF
TGTGCCAGCAGTCCTAGCGGAAGGTTTACCTACGAGCAGTACTTC
>TRBV28|12|TRBD1|TRBJ2-7|NA
CASRQGESEQYF
TGTGCCAGCAGACAGGGGGAATCCGAGCAGTACTTC
>TRBV7-3|16|TRBD1|TRBJ2-3|NA
CASSLFALGTEDTQYF
TGTGCCAGCAGCTTATTCGCGTTGGGGACAGAAGATACGCAGTATTTT
>TRBV10-3|12|NA|TRBJ2-7|NA
CAISEPYYEQYF
TGTGCCATCAGTGAGCCTTACTACGAGCAGTACTTC
>TRBV5-4|19|TRBD2|TRBJ2-3|NA
CASSKDVSGRGFDTDTQYF
TGTGCCAGCAGCAAAGATGTGAGCGGGAGGGGATTTGACACAGATACGCAGTATTTT
>TRBV2|13|NA|TRBJ2-3|NA
CASSEYGRYTQYF
TGTGCCAGCAGTGAGTACGGGCGGTATACGCAGTATTTT
>TRBV11-3|15|TRBD1|TRBJ2-7|NA
CASSSSGTGAYEQYF
TGTGCCAGCAGCTCCTCCGGGACAGGGGCCTACGAGCAGTACTTC
>TRBV10-3|14|TRBD2|TRBJ2-5|NA
CAISGGVAGETQYF
TGTGCCATCAGTGGGGGGGTAGCGGGAGAGACCCAGTACTTC
>TRBV15|15|TRBD1|TRBJ1-5|NA
CATSRGTGEEQPQHF
TGTGCCACCAGCAGAGGGACAGGTGAGGAACAGCCCCAGCATTTT
>TRBV6-1|13|NA|TRBJ1-5|NA
CASTSGAGQPQHF
TGTGCCAGCACCTCAGGGGCGGGTCAGCCCCAGCATTTT
>TRBV7-6|15|NA|TRBJ2-2|once
CASSPLRGNTGELFF
TGTGCCAGCAGCCCCTTGCGAGGGAACACCGGGGAGCTGTTTTTT
>TRBV11-2|14|NA|TRBJ1-4|NA
CASSFGSLNEKLFF
TGTGCCAGCAGCTTTGGTTCACTCAATGAAAAACTGTTTTTT
>TRBV28|12|NA|TRBJ2-2|NA
CASSSHTGELFF
TGTGCCAGCAGTTCTCACACCGGGGAGCTGTTTTTT
>TRBV5-1|14|NA|TRBJ1-2|NA
CASSLQGANYGYTF
TGCGCCAGCAGCTTGCAAGGGGCTAACTATGGCTACACCTTC
>TRBV4-3|16|NA|TRBJ1-3|NA
CASSQGVGMTGNTIYF
TGCGCCAGCAGCCAAGGGGTGGGGATGACTGGAAACACCATATATTTT
>TRBV18|16|TRBD1|TRBJ2-7|NA
CASPRTGGTASYEQYF
TGTGCCAGCCCTAGGACAGGGGGAACCGCTAGCTACGAGCAGTACTTC
>TRBV5-4|15|NA|TRBJ2-7|NA
CASSYKETGLYEQYF
TGTGCCAGCAGCTACAAGGAGACAGGACTCTACGAGCAGTACTTC
>TRBV4-3|15|NA|TRBJ1-1|NA
CASSRVRRGDTEAFF
TGCGCCAGCAGCCGCGTCAGACGAGGGGACACTGAAGCTTTCTTT
>TRBV27|14|NA|TRBJ1-5|NA
CASSLRRGGQPQHF
TGTGCCAGCAGTTTAAGACGGGGCGGGCAGCCCCAGCATTTT
>TRBV29-1|13|TRBD1|TRBJ2-1|NA
CSGGDRRLNEQFF
TGCAGCGGGGGGGACAGGCGACTCAATGAGCAGTTCTTC
>TRBV15|15|NA|TRBJ2-7|NA
CATSNPGTLSGEQYF
TGTGCCACCAGCAACCCCGGGACACTCTCGGGAGAGCAGTACTTC
>TRBV18|15|TRBD1|TRBJ1-2|NA
CASSIRQGLNYGYTF
TGTGCCAGCTCAATTCGACAGGGACTGAACTATGGCTACACCTTC
>TRBV18|15|NA|TRBJ2-3|NA
CASSPLGPLKDTQYF
TGTGCCAGCTCACCACTGGGGCCGCTTAAGGATACGCAGTATTTT
>TRBV28|15|TRBD2|TRBJ2-3|NA
CASSFPGGVTGRQYF
TGTGCCAGCAGTTTCCCGGGAGGGGTTACGGGGAGGCAGTATTTT
>TRBV15|18|NA|TRBJ2-2|NA
CATSRGGIDYRNTGELFF
TGTGCCACCAGCAGAGGGGGAATAGACTATCGGAACACCGGGGAGCTGTTTTTT
>TRBV5-6|15|NA|TRBJ2-5|few
CASSNRPRERETQYF
TGTGCCAGCAGCAATCGACCGAGAGAACGGGAGACCCAGTACTTC
>TRBV2|12|NA|TRBJ1-1|NA
CASRPYLAEAFF
TGTGCCAGCAGGCCCTATCTGGCTGAAGCTTTCTTT